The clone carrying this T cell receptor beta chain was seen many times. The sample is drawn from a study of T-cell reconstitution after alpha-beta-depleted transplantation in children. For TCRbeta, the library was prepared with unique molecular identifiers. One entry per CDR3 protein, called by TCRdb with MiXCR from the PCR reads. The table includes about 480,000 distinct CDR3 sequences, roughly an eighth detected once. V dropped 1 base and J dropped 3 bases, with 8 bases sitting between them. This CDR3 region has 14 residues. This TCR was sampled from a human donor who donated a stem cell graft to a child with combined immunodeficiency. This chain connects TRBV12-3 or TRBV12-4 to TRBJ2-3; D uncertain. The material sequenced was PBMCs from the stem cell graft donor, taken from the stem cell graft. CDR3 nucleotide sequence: TGTGCCAGCAGTTTAGGTGGGCCGACAGATACGCAGTATTTT. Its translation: CASSLGGPTDTQYF.